These 32 T cell receptor beta chains share one sample of origin, sequenced in a study of regulatory T cells in long-lasting Graves disease. To make TCR beta libraries, researchers used iRepertoire HTBI primers and Arm-PCR of CDR3 regions. Via MiXCR, TCRdb re-called the multiplex PCR reads, giving one row per CDR3 protein. This table holds a few hundred thousand distinct CDR3 sequences, approximately 20% found once. As for time point: newly diagnosed GD, antithyroid drugs for less than 3 months. PBMC-extracted RNA yielded the TCR library. Sequences were derived from peripheral blood mononuclear cells (PBMCs), sampled at new diagnosis, from a patient treated with antithyroid drugs. The receptor source for this set is a female donor with Graves disease.

This clonotype was counted only a few times. V and J are TRBV4-3 and TRBJ1-2, with D perhaps matching TRBD1 (5 bases). CDR3 length equals 15 residues. V lost 3 bases and J 2 bases, leaving 13 bases between the germline ends. Germline lookup yields CDR1 LGHNA and CDR2 YSLEER. The CDR3 sequence: CASSHKGRGNYGYTF. DNA for the CDR3: TGCGCCAGCAGCCACAAGGGACGGGGAAACTATGGCTACACCTTC.

This clonotype was seen more than once but under ten times. The CDR3 nucleotides read TGTGCCAGCAGTCCCCGGGCCCGGAGAGAAGAGACCCAGTACTTC. Encoded protein: CASSPRARREETQYF. The V gene is TRBV12-3 or TRBV12-4, the J gene TRBJ2-5; D unresolved. The CDR3 contains 15 residues. Trimming cost V 5 bases and J 3 bases, with 16 bases left between them.

As to this clonotype: At one of its ends the junction is not consistent with the germline gene, which may arise from a read error. The gene calls are TRBV7-9 and TRBJ2-5; D uncertain. The CDR3 contains 16 residues. CDR1 is SEHNR, CDR2 FQNEAQ, per germline (reference sequence). The CDR3 is CASSWGLVEVQEAQYF. The DNA of the CDR3 is TGTGCCAGCAGCTGGGGTTTGGTCGAGGTTCAAGAGGCCCAGTACTTC.

In its sample, this clonotype was seen many times. The V gene is TRBV27, the J gene TRBJ1-2; D remains unclear. Trimming took 10 bases from V and 5 from J, leaving 17 bases between them. CDR1 and CDR2 (germline): MNHEY, SMNVEV (reference sequence). This CDR3 spans 13 amino acids. The DNA of the CDR3 is TGTGCCAACCCCCCCCGCGGAAGGTATGGCTACACCTTC. The encoded protein is CANPPRGRYGYTF.

At least ten counts were recorded for this clonotype. The CDR3 sequence is CASSMTSGKSGELFF. DNA of the CDR3: TGTGCCAGTAGTATGACTAGCGGGAAGTCCGGGGAGCTGTTTTTT. The chain carries TRBV19 and TRBJ2-2, with 11 bases lining up with TRBD2. J lost 6 bases, V lost 3 bases, and 3 bases had no gene match. CDR1 and CDR2 (germline): LNHDA, SQIVND (reference sequence). This CDR3 has 15 amino acids.

Ten or more counts support this clonotype. This chain connects TRBV19 to TRBJ2-7; 10 bases are shared with TRBD1. This CDR3 is built from 15 residues. The germline V gene has CDR1 LNHDA and CDR2 SQIVND (reference sequence). Germline trimming cut 6 bases from V and 4 bases from J; bases unmatched to any gene: 9. The CDR3 loop is CASRLGGQGTYEQYF. The CDR3 coding sequence is TGTGCCAGTAGGCTGGGGGGACAGGGGACGTACGAGCAGTACTTC.

About this clonotype: Possible read error: a much larger clone is one base away. The chain uses TRBV13 and TRBJ2-1, with a possible D match to TRBD1 (6 bases). The germline gives CDR1 PRHDT, CDR2 FYEKMQ (reference sequence). V lost 10 bases to trimming and J lost 0 bases, with 19 bases between them. The CDR3 is 16 residues long. CDR3 residues: CATYRGTPSSYNEQFF. CDR3 DNA sequence: TGTGCCACCTATAGGGGGACGCCGAGCTCCTACAATGAGCAGTTCTTC.

There are many counts of this clonotype. V gene TRBV28 combines with J gene TRBJ2-7; 10 bases are shared with TRBD2. With 9 bases clipped from V and 9 bases from J, the junction kept 11 bases outside the gene matches. Germline lookup yields CDR1 MDHEN and CDR2 SYDVKM. The CDR3 sequence is 13 residues long. CDR3 residues: CASWSGRAQGQYF. The CDR3 DNA follows: TGTGCCAGTTGGAGCGGGAGGGCCCAGGGGCAGTACTTC.

This clonotype was seen ten or more times. The genes are TRBV6-1 and TRBJ1-3, with a weak D call TRBD1 (5 bases). The CDR3 is 16 amino acids. The germline gives CDR1 MNHNS, CDR2 SASEGT. V dropped 6 bases and J dropped 0 bases, with 15 bases sitting between them. This CDR3 is CASRSPGPSSGNTIYF. The CDR3 DNA follows: TGTGCCAGCAGATCACCGGGGCCTAGCTCTGGAAACACCATATATTTT.

This rearrangement joins TRBV7-9 to TRBJ2-5, with D unresolved. Germline V gives CDR1 SEHNR, CDR2 FQNEAQ (reference sequence). Trimming removed 2 bases at V and 3 bases at J, with 7 bases between. The CDR3 has 13 residues. CDR3 protein: CASSLKGEETQYF. CDR3 nucleotide sequence: TGTGCCAGCAGCTTAAAAGGAGAAGAGACCCAGTACTTC.

This clonotype was seen at least ten times. The rearrangement links TRBV20-1 to TRBJ2-2, with D maybe TRBD1 (6 bases). Trimming left V 5 bases short and J 1 base short, with 14 bases between. CDR1 is DFQATT, CDR2 SNEGSKA, per germline (reference sequence). This CDR3 is built from 15 residues. The CDR3 DNA follows: TGCAGTGCTGTCGCAGGGGTTTTGAACACCGGGGAGCTGTTTTTT. It specifies CSAVAGVLNTGELFF.

This clonotype was seen many times. J is TRBJ2-1 and V is TRBV20-1, with a tentative D call TRBD2 (7 bases). Germline CDR1 reads DFQATT; CDR2 reads SNEGSKA (reference sequence). With 3 bases removed from V and 10 bases from J, the gap between germline ends came to 19 bases. This CDR3 has 14 amino acids. CDR3 sequence reads: CSASGGGRLVEQFF. CDR3 coding DNA: TGCAGTGCTAGTGGGGGGGGCAGGTTAGTGGAGCAGTTCTTC.

Many counts were recorded for this clonotype. One end of the junction fails to match germline, which may point to a read error. The chain has TRBV6-2 or TRBV6-3 and TRBJ2-7; TRBD1 matches 12 bases. CDR1 is MNHEY and CDR2 is SVGEGT in the germline V gene. This CDR3 has 15 residues. The CDR3 DNA follows: TGCGCCAGCAGTGAGTCCGGGACAGGGGGCGAGGAGCAGTACTTC. This encodes CASSESGTGGEEQYF.

This clonotype showed up many times. V gene TRBV2 combines with J gene TRBJ2-3; the D gene is possibly TRBD2 (6 bases). CDR3 length equals 14 residues. The germline V and J ends were trimmed by 6 bases and 3 bases, with 13 bases remaining between them. Per the germline V gene, CDR1 is SNHLY and CDR2 is FYNNEI. The DNA of the CDR3 is TGTGCCAGCAGCCTCGGGAGTAGGACAGATACGCAGTATTTT. This codes for CASSLGSRTDTQYF.

There are many counts of this clonotype. V usage is TRBV7-2 and J usage is TRBJ2-1; 8 nucleotides align to TRBD2. CDR3 size: 17 residues. The germline V gene encodes CDR1 SGHTA and CDR2 FQGNSA. Trimming took 0 bases from V and 3 from J; bases not matched to a gene: 7. In DNA, the CDR3 is TGTGCCAGCAGCTTAGCGGTACTAGCGGTTATCTACAATGAGCAGTTCTTC. It encodes CASSLAVLAVIYNEQFF.

This clonotype was picked up many times. The gene calls are TRBV11-1 and TRBJ2-7; D unresolved. The CDR3 runs to 14 residues. Germline lookup yields CDR1 SGHAT and CDR2 FQDESV (reference sequence). V lost 5 bases to trimming and J lost 0 bases, with 11 bases between them. The CDR3 DNA follows: TGTGCCAGCAGCGTCGACCAGTACTCCTACGAGCAGTACTTC. Protein product: CASSVDQYSYEQYF. The whole variable domain, filled in from reference TRBV11-1 and TRBJ2-7, reads EAEVAQSPRYKITEKSQAVAFWCDPISGHATLYWYRQILGQGPELLVQFQDESVVDDSQLPKDRFSAERLKGVDSTLKIQPAELGDSAMYLCASSVDQYSYEQYFGPGTRLTVT.

This clonotype was detected ten times or more. V is TRBV10-1 and J is TRBJ2-5, with TRBD2 identical over 8 bases. The CDR3 runs to 15 residues. Germline CDR1 is WNHNN and CDR2 is SYGVQD (reference sequence). J gave up 5 bases and V 3 bases, and 8 bases lay outside the gene matches. In DNA, the CDR3 is TGCGCCAGCAGTGAACGCGCGGGAGGACCGGAGACCCAGTACTTC. Protein product: CASSERAGGPETQYF.

This clonotype has ten or more counts. This sequence joins TRBV25-1 and TRBJ2-3; 12 bases are a match to TRBD2. Germline CDR1 is MGHDK and CDR2 is SYGVNS. The CDR3 is 14 amino acids. V shed 6 bases, J shed 6 bases, and the junction held 4 bases outside the gene matches. The CDR3 bases are TGTGCCAGCAGCCTAGCGGGAGGGTGGGATACGCAGTATTTT. Its translation: CASSLAGGWDTQYF. The variable domain in full, with the rest retrieved from reference TRBV25-1 and TRBJ2-3, is EADIYQTPRYLVIGTGKKITLECSQTMGHDKMYWYQQDPGMELHLIHYSYGVNSTEKGDLSSESTVSRIRTEHFPLTLESARPSHTSQYLCASSLAGGWDTQYFGPGTRLTVL.

The chain employs TRBV29-1 and TRBJ2-7, with 11 bases matching TRBD2. CDR1 is SQVTM and CDR2 is ANQGSEA in the germline V gene. This CDR3 has 14 amino acids. J was trimmed by 5 bases and V by 2 bases; bases with no gene match: 5. CDR3: CSVERASGRNEQYF. The CDR3 DNA is TGCAGCGTTGAAAGGGCTAGCGGGAGGAACGAGCAGTACTTC.

This clonotype came up many times. The V and J genes are TRBV30 and TRBJ2-5; weak D call: TRBD2 (5 bases). The J call could be wrong; TRBJ2-1 is a better fit for the DNA end. The CDR3 runs to 13 residues. In germline, CDR1 is GTSNPN, CDR2 SVGIG (reference sequence). The CDR3 loop is CAWRAEADDEQFF. In DNA form, the CDR3 reads TGTGCCTGGAGGGCGGAAGCGGATGATGAGCAGTTCTTC.

This clonotype came up many times. The chain links TRBV28 to TRBJ2-7; D uncertain. The CDR3 is 13 residues long. CDR1 MDHEN and CDR2 SYDVKM come from the germline V gene. V lost 2 bases and J lost 0, with 5 bases in between. CDR3 bases: TGTGCCAGCAGTTTAGTCCGCTCCTACGAGCAGTACTTC. Translating gives CASSLVRSYEQYF.

Many counts were recorded for this clonotype. This chain uses TRBV27 with TRBJ1-1; D is undetermined. Between the trimmed V and J ends, which lost 8 bases and 5 bases, there was a span of 15 bases. The CDR3 has 13 amino acids. Per the germline V gene, CDR1 is MNHEY and CDR2 is SMNVEV (reference sequence). CDR3 sequence: CASAPGVGTEAFF. The CDR3 bases are TGTGCCAGCGCCCCCGGCGTTGGGACTGAAGCTTTCTTT.

J is TRBJ2-3 and V is TRBV7-3; TRBD2 matches at 7 bases. V was pared by 2 bases and J by 6 bases, with 8 bases of the junction left unmatched. CDR3 length equals 15 residues. The germline V gene encodes CDR1 SGHTA and CDR2 FQGTGA. This CDR3 reads CASSLSGLDRDTQYF. In DNA form, the CDR3 reads TGTGCCAGCAGCTTATCCGGACTAGATAGGGATACGCAGTATTTT. Looking up the rest from reference TRBV7-3 and TRBJ2-3 gives the full variable domain: GAGVSQTPSNKVTEKGKYVELRCDPISGHTALYWYRQSLGQGPEFLIYFQGTGAADDSGLPNDRFFAVRPEGSVSTLKIQRTERGDSAVYLCASSLSGLDRDTQYFGPGTRLTVL.

Many counts were recorded for this clonotype. The rearrangement uses TRBV4-3 and TRBJ2-1; TRBD2 aligns across 7 bases. This CDR3 contains 15 residues. Germline V gives CDR1 LGHNA, CDR2 YSLEER. V dropped 1 base and J dropped 6; count of bases not matched to a gene: 6. CDR3 loop: CASSQVGASGNEQFF. CDR3 in DNA: TGCGCCAGCAGCCAAGTTGGGGCTAGCGGCAATGAGCAGTTCTTC.

This clonotype was seen many times. V gene TRBV30 combines with J gene TRBJ1-4, with D possibly matching TRBD1 (6 bases). Germline lookup yields CDR1 GTSNPN and CDR2 SVGIG (reference sequence). This CDR3 has 11 residues. The V end was cut by 5 bases, the J end by 9 bases, with 10 bases between. CDR3 in amino acids: CAWQRGKKLFF. CDR3 nucleotides: TGTGCCTGGCAGAGGGGGAAAAAACTGTTTTTT.

This clonotype has only a few counts. Here the CDR3 reads CASSPGLAGGLAKNIQYF. CDR3 coding DNA: TGCGCCAGCAGCCCGGGACTAGCGGGAGGGTTAGCCAAAAACATTCAGTACTTC. V gene TRBV4-1 combines with J gene TRBJ2-4; 16 bases agree with TRBD2. The CDR3 consists of 18 residues. J was trimmed by 0 bases and V by 4 bases; bases with no gene match: 3. The V gene's germline CDR1 is MGHRA and CDR2 YSYEKL.

The sample holds many counts of this clonotype. The chain links TRBV12-3 or TRBV12-4 to TRBJ1-1, with D perhaps matching TRBD1 (6 bases). V lost 2 bases to trimming and J lost 6 bases, with 16 bases between them. This CDR3 is built from 15 residues. CDR3: CASSLSAGGSAEAFF. The CDR3 bases are TGTGCCAGCAGTTTATCGGCCGGGGGCTCAGCTGAAGCTTTCTTT.

Many counts were recorded for this clonotype. The chain is built from TRBV19 and TRBJ2-5; TRBD2 aligns across 10 bases. The V gene end was trimmed by 3 bases and the J gene end by 10 bases; junction bases not matched to a gene: 5. Per germline, CDR1 LNHDA and CDR2 SQIVND (reference sequence). The CDR3 is 13 amino acids. The CDR3: CASSIGLADIQYF. CDR3 in DNA: TGTGCCAGTAGTATTGGACTAGCGGATATCCAGTACTTC.

This clonotype was seen many times. This chain joins TRBV19 and TRBJ2-4; TRBD1 aligns across 10 bases. Germline V gives CDR1 LNHDA, CDR2 SQIVND (reference sequence). V was pared by 4 bases and J by 8 bases, with 14 bases of the junction left unmatched. The CDR3 has 17 amino acids. This chain's CDR3 is CASSSRTGGNIQYIQYF. Here the CDR3 DNA reads TGTGCCAGTAGTAGCCGGACAGGGGGGAACATTCAGTACATTCAGTACTTC.

The chain is built from TRBV2 and TRBJ2-1; a possible D gene is TRBD1 (5 bases). The assigned J gene may be wrong: the sequence end matches TRBJ2-5 better. There are 14 residues in the CDR3. Germline V lookup: CDR1 SNHLY, CDR2 FYNNEI. The CDR3 nucleotides read TGTGCCAGCAGTGGGGTAGGGGCGATGAAGACCCAGTACTTC. The encoded protein is CASSGVGAMKTQYF.

This clonotype appeared many times. One end of the junction is discordant with germline, which a read error may explain. The chain links TRBV5-1 to TRBJ1-1; D gene ambiguous. The length of the CDR3 is 14 residues. The germline V gene has CDR1 SGHRS and CDR2 YFSETQ. CDR3 sequence (DNA): TGTGCCAGCAGCTTGGCAGACTTGAACACTGAAGCTTTCTTT. This encodes CASSLADLNTEAFF.

This clonotype was detected a few times. This chain joins TRBV5-6 and TRBJ1-6, with 7 nucleotides matching TRBD1. The CDR3 has 15 amino acids. The germline V gene encodes CDR1 SGHDT and CDR2 YYEEEE. V gave up 3 bases and J gave up 7 bases; unmatched junction bases: 7. The CDR3 sequence: CASSWRGGQNSPLHF. The CDR3 coding sequence is TGTGCCAGCAGCTGGAGGGGGGGACAGAATTCACCCCTCCACTTT.